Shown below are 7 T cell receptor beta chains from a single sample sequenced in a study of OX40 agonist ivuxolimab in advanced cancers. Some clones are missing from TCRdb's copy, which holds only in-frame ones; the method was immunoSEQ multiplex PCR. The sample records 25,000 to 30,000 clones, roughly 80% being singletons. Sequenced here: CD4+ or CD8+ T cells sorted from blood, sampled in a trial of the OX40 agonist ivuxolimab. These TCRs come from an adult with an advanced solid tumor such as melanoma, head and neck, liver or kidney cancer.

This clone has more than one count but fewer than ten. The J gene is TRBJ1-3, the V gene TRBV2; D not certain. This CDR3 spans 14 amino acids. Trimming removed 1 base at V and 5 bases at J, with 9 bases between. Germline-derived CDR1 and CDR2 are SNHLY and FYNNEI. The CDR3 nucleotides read TGTGCCAGCAGTGAAGGCAGGAGCCGAAACACCATATATTTT. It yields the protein CASSEGRSRNTIYF.

In DNA, the CDR3 is TGTGCCAGCAGTACAAGGGTTAAGGGAGCCTATGGCTACACCTTC. Protein product: CASSTRVKGAYGYTF. The J gene is TRBJ1-2, the V gene TRBV27; D is uncertain. Germline V lookup: CDR1 MNHEY, CDR2 SMNVEV (reference sequence). This CDR3 is built from 15 residues. V lost 5 bases, J lost 4 bases, and 17 bases lay in between.

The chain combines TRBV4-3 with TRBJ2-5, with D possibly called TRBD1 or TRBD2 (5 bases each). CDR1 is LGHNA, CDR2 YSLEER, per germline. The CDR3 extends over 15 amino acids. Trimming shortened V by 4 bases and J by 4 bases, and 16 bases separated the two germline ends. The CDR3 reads CASSPGEGRPETQYF. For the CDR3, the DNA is TGCGCCAGCAGCCCCGGCGAGGGGCGCCCAGAGACCCAGTACTTC.

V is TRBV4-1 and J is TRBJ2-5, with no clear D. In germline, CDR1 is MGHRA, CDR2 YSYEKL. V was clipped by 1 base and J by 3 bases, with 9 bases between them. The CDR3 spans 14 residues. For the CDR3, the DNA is TGCGCCAGCAGCCAAGTACGTGGGGAAGAGACCCAGTACTTC. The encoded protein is CASSQVRGEETQYF.

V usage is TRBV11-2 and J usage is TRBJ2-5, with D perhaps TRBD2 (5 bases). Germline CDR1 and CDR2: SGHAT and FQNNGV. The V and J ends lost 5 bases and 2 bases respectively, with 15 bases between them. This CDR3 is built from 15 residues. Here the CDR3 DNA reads TGTGCCAGCAGCCTGTCAGTGTCGGGACAAGAGACCCAGTACTTC. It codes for CASSLSVSGQETQYF.

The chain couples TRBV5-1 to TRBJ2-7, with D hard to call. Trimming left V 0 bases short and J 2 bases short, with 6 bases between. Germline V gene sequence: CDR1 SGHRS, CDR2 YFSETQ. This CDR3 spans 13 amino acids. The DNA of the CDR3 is TGCGCCAGCAGCTTGGCCAATACCTACGAGCAGTACTTC. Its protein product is CASSLANTYEQYF.

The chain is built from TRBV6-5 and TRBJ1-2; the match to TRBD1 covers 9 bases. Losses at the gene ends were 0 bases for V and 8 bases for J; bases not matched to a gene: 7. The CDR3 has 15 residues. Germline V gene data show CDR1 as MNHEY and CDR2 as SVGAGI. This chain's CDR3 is CASSYSTGGVLGYTF. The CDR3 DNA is TGTGCCAGCAGTTACTCGACAGGGGGAGTTCTCGGCTACACCTTC.